One sample yielded the 4 T cell receptor beta chains listed below, sequenced in a study of pediatric ulcerative colitis (dated 2019 in TCRdb). Libraries were constructed by the immunoSEQ multiplex PCR assay. What TCRdb holds here is the immuneACCESS table cut down to in-frame rearrangements. Part of the clones is not present; checked against another copy, under half of the missing clones reflect an unresolved V gene, and the others are unexplained. The sample table records tens of thousands of clones; approximately 87% of these occur just once. Nearly 3.5% of the sample is in the top ten clones. Input material: blood. All receptors come from a boy between 5 and 17 years old with severe ulcerative colitis.

The V call is TRBV4-3, the J call TRBJ2-2; 12 nucleotides agree with TRBD2. This CDR3 has 15 residues. Germline loops: CDR1 LGHNA, CDR2 YSLEER. After removal of 5 bases from V and 7 bases from J, the junction contained 5 bases not matched to a gene. The CDR3 bases are TGCGCCAGCAGCGAAAGACTAGCGGGAGTCGGGGAGCTGTTTTTT. It encodes CASSERLAGVGELFF.

This chain connects TRBV5-6 to TRBJ2-3; unclear D gene. Per the germline V gene, CDR1 is SGHDT and CDR2 is YYEEEE. This CDR3 comprises 15 residues. Trimming removed 3 bases at V and 1 base at J, with 12 bases between. The CDR3 DNA follows: TGTGCCAGCAGCTCCCCAATAGGCCGCACAGATACGCAGTATTTT. Translating gives CASSSPIGRTDTQYF.

The J gene is TRBJ1-1, the V gene TRBV5-4, with 8 bases that match TRBD1. J gave up 4 bases and V 4 bases, and 12 bases lay outside the gene matches. The CDR3 loop spans 16 amino acids. Germline lookup yields CDR1 SGHNT and CDR2 YYREEE (reference sequence). CDR3 protein: CASSLGQGYGSTEAFF. The CDR3 nucleotides are TGTGCCAGCAGCCTCGGACAGGGCTACGGGAGCACTGAAGCTTTCTTT.

The chain employs TRBV27 and TRBJ2-7; no firm D call. Germline-derived CDR1 and CDR2 are MNHEY and SMNVEV (reference sequence). V was pared by 0 bases and J by 0 bases, with 3 bases between. The CDR3 runs to 13 residues. CDR3 sequence (DNA): TGTGCCAGCAGTTTATCGACCTCCTACGAGCAGTACTTC. Translating it yields CASSLSTSYEQYF.